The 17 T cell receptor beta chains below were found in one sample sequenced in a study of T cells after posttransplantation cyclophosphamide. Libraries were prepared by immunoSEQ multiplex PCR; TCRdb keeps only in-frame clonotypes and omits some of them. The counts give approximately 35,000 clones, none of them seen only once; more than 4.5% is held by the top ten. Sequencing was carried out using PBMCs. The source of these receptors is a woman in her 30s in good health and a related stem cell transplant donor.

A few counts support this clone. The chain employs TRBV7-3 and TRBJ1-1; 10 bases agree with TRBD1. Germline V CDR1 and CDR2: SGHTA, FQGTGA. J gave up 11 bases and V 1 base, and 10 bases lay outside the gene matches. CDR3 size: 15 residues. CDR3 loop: CASSLNGQGVEEAFF. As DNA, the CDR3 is TGTGCCAGCAGCTTAAATGGACAGGGGGTAGAGGAGGCTTTCTTT.

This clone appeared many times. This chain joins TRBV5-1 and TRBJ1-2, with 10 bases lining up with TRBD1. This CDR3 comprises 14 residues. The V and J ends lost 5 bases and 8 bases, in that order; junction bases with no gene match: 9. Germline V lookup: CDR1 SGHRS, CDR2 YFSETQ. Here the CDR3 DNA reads TGCGCCAGCAGGATAGACAGGGGGCGGATGGGCTACACCTTC. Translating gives CASRIDRGRMGYTF.

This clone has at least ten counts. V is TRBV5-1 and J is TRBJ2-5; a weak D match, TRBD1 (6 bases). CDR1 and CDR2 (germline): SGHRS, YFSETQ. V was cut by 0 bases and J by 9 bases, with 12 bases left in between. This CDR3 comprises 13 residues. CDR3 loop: CASSLGLQGPQYF. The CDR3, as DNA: TGCGCCAGCAGCTTGGGTCTCCAGGGGCCCCAGTACTTC.

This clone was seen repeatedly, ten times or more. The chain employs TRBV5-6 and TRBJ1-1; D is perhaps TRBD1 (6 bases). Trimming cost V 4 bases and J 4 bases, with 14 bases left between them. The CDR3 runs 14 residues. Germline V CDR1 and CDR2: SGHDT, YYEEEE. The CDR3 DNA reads TGTGCCAGCAGCCCGGACAGCGGGGTCACTGAAGCTTTCTTT. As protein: CASSPDSGVTEAFF.

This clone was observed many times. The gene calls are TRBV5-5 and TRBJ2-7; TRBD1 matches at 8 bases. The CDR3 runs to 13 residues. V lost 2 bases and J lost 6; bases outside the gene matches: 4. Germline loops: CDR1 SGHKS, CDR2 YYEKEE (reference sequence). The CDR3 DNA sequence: TGTGCCAGCAGCTTTGAACAGGGGGGCGAGCAGTACTTC. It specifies CASSFEQGGEQYF. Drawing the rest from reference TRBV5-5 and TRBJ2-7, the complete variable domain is DAGVTQSPTHLIKTRGQQVTLRCSPISGHKSVSWYQQVLGQGPQFIFQYYEKEERGRGNFPDRFSARQFPNYSSELNVNALLLGDSALYLCASSFEQGGEQYFGPGTRLTVT.

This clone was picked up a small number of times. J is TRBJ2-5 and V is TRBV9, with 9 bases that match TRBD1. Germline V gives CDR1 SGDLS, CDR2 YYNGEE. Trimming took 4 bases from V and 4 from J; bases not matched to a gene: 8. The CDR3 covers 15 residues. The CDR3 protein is CASSSGTGPGETQYF. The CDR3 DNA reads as TGTGCCAGCAGCTCCGGGACAGGGCCGGGAGAGACCCAGTACTTC.

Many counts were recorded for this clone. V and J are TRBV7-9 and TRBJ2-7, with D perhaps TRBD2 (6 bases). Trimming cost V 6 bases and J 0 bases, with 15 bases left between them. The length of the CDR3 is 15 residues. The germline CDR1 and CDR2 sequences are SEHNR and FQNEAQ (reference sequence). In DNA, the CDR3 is TGTGCCAGCAGTGGGGGGACTCGTAGCTCCTACGAGCAGTACTTC. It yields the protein CASSGGTRSSYEQYF. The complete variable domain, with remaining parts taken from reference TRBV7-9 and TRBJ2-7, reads DTGVSQNPRHKITKRGQNVTFRCDPISEHNRLYWYRQTLGQGPEFLTYFQNEAQLEKSRLLSDRFSAERPKGSFSTLEIQRTEQGDSAMYLCASSGGTRSSYEQYFGPGTRLTVT.

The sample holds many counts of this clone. The CDR3 spells CASSEIQGAANSPLHF. CDR3 coding DNA: TGTGCCAGCAGTGAAATCCAGGGGGCCGCGAATTCACCCCTCCACTTT. The chain carries TRBV2 and TRBJ1-6; 8 nucleotides agree with TRBD1. Germline CDR1 and CDR2: SNHLY and FYNNEI. This CDR3 spans 16 amino acids. V shed 2 bases and J 7 bases; nucleotides not matched to a gene: 7.

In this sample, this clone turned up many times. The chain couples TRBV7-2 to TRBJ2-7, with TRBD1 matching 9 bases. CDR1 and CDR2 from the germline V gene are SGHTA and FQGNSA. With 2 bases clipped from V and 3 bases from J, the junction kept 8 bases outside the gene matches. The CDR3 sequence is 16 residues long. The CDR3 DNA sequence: TGTGCCAGCAGCTTATCCCGGGACAGGGAAAACTACGAGCAGTACTTC. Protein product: CASSLSRDRENYEQYF.

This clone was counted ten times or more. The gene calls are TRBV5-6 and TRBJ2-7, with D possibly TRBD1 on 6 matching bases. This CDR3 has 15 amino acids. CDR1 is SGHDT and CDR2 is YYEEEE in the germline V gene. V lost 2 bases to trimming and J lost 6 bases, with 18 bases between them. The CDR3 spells CASSLMTRDTREQYF. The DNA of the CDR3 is TGTGCCAGCAGCTTAATGACCCGGGACACACGCGAGCAGTACTTC.

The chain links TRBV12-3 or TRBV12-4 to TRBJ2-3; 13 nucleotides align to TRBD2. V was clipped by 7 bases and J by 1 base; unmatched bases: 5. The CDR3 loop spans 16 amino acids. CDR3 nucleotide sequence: TGTGCCAGCACCTCTGGACTAGCGGGGGGCACAGATACGCAGTATTTT. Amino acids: CASTSGLAGGTDTQYF.

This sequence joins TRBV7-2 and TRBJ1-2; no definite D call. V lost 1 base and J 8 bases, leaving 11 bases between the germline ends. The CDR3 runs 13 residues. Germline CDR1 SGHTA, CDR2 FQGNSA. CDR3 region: CASSLEMGIGYTF. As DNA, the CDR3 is TGTGCCAGCAGCTTAGAAATGGGCATAGGCTACACCTTC. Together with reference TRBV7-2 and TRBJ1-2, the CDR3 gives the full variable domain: GAGVSQSPSNKVTEKGKDVELRCDPISGHTALYWYRQSLGQGLEFLIYFQGNSAPDKSGLPSDRFSAERTGGSVSTLTIQRTQQEDSAVYLCASSLEMGIGYTFGSGTRLTVV.

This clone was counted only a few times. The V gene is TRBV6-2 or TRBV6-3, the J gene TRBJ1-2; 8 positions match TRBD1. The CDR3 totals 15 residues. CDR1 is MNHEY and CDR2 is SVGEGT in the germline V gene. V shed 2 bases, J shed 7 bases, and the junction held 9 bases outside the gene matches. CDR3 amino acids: CASSYRTDRGGGYTF. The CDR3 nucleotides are TGTGCCAGCAGTTACCGTACAGACAGGGGAGGTGGCTACACCTTC.

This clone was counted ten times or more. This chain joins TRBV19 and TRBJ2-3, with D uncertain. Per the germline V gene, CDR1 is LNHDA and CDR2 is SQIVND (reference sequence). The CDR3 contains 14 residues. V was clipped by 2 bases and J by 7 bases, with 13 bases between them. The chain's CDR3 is CASSIMPNSNTQYF. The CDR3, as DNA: TGTGCCAGTAGTATAATGCCCAATAGTAATACGCAGTATTTT.

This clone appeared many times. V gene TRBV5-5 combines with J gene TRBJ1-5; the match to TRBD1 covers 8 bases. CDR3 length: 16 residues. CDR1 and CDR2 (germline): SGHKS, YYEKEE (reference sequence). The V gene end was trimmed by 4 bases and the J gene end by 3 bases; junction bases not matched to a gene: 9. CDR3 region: CASSRLGQGANQPQHF. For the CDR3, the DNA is TGTGCCAGCAGCCGATTAGGACAGGGTGCCAATCAGCCCCAGCATTTT.

The CDR3 is CASSIPGLYGYTF. In DNA form, the CDR3 reads TGTGCCAGTAGTATCCCGGGTCTCTATGGCTACACCTTC. The rearrangement links TRBV19 to TRBJ1-2, with D unclear. The CDR3 sequence is 13 residues long. The germline CDR1 and CDR2 sequences are LNHDA and SQIVND (reference sequence). V lost 3 bases to trimming and J lost 4 bases, with 9 bases between them.

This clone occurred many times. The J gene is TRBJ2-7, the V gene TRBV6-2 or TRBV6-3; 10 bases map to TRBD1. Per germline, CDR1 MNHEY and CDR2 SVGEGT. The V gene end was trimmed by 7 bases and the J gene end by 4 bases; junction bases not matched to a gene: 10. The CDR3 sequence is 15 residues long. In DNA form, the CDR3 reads TGTGCCAGCATCCCGGGACAGGGGTTCGTGTACGAGCAGTACTTC. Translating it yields CASIPGQGFVYEQYF.